This is a list of T cell receptor beta chains from one sample in a study of OX40 agonist ivuxolimab in advanced cancers. TCRdb's copy holds only in-frame clones and misses some; the assay was immunoSEQ multiplex PCR. The data contain about 49,000 clones, approximately 81% of them seen just once; the ten biggest clones take up approximately 5.8%. The material was CD4+ or CD8+ T cells sorted from blood, obtained in a trial of the OX40 agonist ivuxolimab. The receptors originated from an adult with an advanced solid tumor such as melanoma, head and neck, liver or kidney cancer. The CDR3 runs from the conserved cysteine through the conserved F or W. D genes are given only for firm matches. A row's size may be missing; if present it is once, few, many or a size class.

v_gene: TRBV15
d_gene: .
abundance: .
j_gene: TRBJ1-4
CDR3aa: CATSPVVFPGEKLFF
CDR3nt: TGTGCCACCAGCCCCGTGGTTTTCCCCGGGGAAAAACTGTTTTTT

v_gene: TRBV20-1
d_gene: .
abundance: .
j_gene: TRBJ1-2
CDR3aa: CSGGGGYTF
CDR3nt: TGCAGTGGGGGCGGAGGCTACACCTTC

v_gene: TRBV4-1
d_gene: .
abundance: .
j_gene: TRBJ1-5
CDR3aa: CASSQDHGGGQPQHF
CDR3nt: TGCGCCAGCAGCCAAGATCACGGGGGCGGACAGCCCCAGCATTTT

v_gene: TRBV30
d_gene: .
abundance: .
j_gene: TRBJ2-3
CDR3aa: CAWSVRREPSTQYF
CDR3nt: TGTGCCTGGAGTGTACGTCGGGAGCCGTCTACGCAGTATTTT

v_gene: TRBV27
d_gene: TRBD2
abundance: .
j_gene: TRBJ2-1
CDR3aa: CASSLGTSGVNEQFF
CDR3nt: TGTGCCAGCAGTCTGGGGACTAGCGGGGTAAATGAGCAGTTCTTC

v_gene: TRBV5-6
d_gene: TRBD2
abundance: .
j_gene: TRBJ2-7
CDR3aa: CASSLRDYPYEQYF
CDR3nt: TGTGCCAGCAGCTTGCGGGACTACCCCTACGAGCAGTACTTC

v_gene: TRBV7-9
d_gene: TRBD1
abundance: .
j_gene: TRBJ2-1
CDR3aa: CASIAAGGTYNEQFF
CDR3nt: TGTGCCAGCATTGCGGCAGGGGGAACGTACAATGAGCAGTTCTTC

v_gene: TRBV28
d_gene: .
abundance: .
j_gene: TRBJ1-1
CDR3aa: CASSSVPGQPTEAFF
CDR3nt: TGTGCCAGCAGTTCCGTTCCGGGTCAACCCACTGAAGCTTTCTTT

v_gene: TRBV13
d_gene: .
abundance: .
j_gene: TRBJ2-5
CDR3aa: CASSPGYSQETQYF
CDR3nt: TGTGCCAGCAGCCCAGGGTACTCCCAAGAGACCCAGTACTTC

v_gene: TRBV25-1
d_gene: .
abundance: once
j_gene: TRBJ2-3
CDR3aa: CASREGGGKLFTDTQYF
CDR3nt: TGTGCCAGCCGCGAGGGAGGGGGTAAATTATTTACAGATACGCAGTATTTT

v_gene: TRBV11-2
d_gene: .
abundance: .
j_gene: TRBJ2-7
CDR3aa: CASSFGTYEQYF
CDR3nt: TGTGCCAGCAGCTTTGGGACCTACGAGCAGTACTTC

v_gene: TRBV7-2
d_gene: .
abundance: .
j_gene: TRBJ1-4
CDR3aa: CASSSLDSPTNEKLFF
CDR3nt: TGTGCCAGCAGCTCTCTGGACAGCCCAACTAATGAAAAACTGTTTTTT

v_gene: TRBV7-9
d_gene: TRBD1
abundance: .
j_gene: TRBJ1-1
CDR3aa: CASRPGGNTEAFF
CDR3nt: TGTGCCAGCAGACCAGGGGGTAACACTGAAGCTTTCTTT

v_gene: TRBV7-9
d_gene: .
abundance: .
j_gene: TRBJ2-7
CDR3aa: CASSHTRGEEDF
CDR3nt: TGTGCCAGCAGCCATACAAGGGGGGAGGAGGACTTC

v_gene: TRBV2
d_gene: .
abundance: .
j_gene: TRBJ1-5
CDR3aa: CASSEWGGGQPQHF
CDR3nt: TGTGCCAGCAGTGAATGGGGTGGGGGACAGCCCCAGCATTTT

v_gene: TRBV19
d_gene: .
abundance: .
j_gene: TRBJ1-1
CDR3aa: CASSIVPGGTEAFF
CDR3nt: TGTGCCAGTAGTATAGTCCCTGGCGGGACTGAAGCTTTCTTT

v_gene: TRBV7-6
d_gene: TRBD2
abundance: .
j_gene: TRBJ2-5
CDR3aa: CASKKLAGPRREETQYF
CDR3nt: TGTGCCAGCAAGAAACTAGCGGGACCTCGGAGGGAAGAGACCCAGTACTTC

v_gene: TRBV5-6
d_gene: .
abundance: .
j_gene: TRBJ2-7
CDR3aa: CASSYGIYEQYF
CDR3nt: TGTGCCAGCAGCTATGGGATCTACGAGCAGTACTTC

v_gene: TRBV19
d_gene: .
abundance: few
j_gene: TRBJ1-5
CDR3aa: CASSWENQPQHF
CDR3nt: TGTGCCAGTAGTTGGGAGAATCAGCCCCAGCATTTT

v_gene: TRBV27
d_gene: TRBD1
abundance: .
j_gene: TRBJ1-1
CDR3aa: CASSQGQLNTEAFF
CDR3nt: TGTGCCAGCAGTCAGGGACAGCTGAACACTGAAGCTTTCTTT

v_gene: TRBV28
d_gene: TRBD1
abundance: .
j_gene: TRBJ2-4
CDR3aa: CASSSNVGTGGSKNIQYF
CDR3nt: TGTGCCAGCAGTTCAAATGTGGGGACAGGGGGTTCTAAAAACATTCAGTACTTC

v_gene: TRBV13
d_gene: .
abundance: .
j_gene: TRBJ2-2
CDR3aa: CASSWSGRTGELFF
CDR3nt: TGTGCCAGCAGTTGGAGCGGGCGGACCGGGGAGCTGTTTTTT

v_gene: TRBV5-8
d_gene: TRBD2
abundance: .
j_gene: TRBJ2-5
CDR3aa: CASSLSGGETQYF
CDR3nt: TGTGCCAGCAGCTTGTCGGGGGGGGAGACCCAGTACTTC

v_gene: TRBV4-1
d_gene: TRBD2
abundance: few
j_gene: TRBJ2-1
CDR3aa: CASSFFVGGANEQFF
CDR3nt: TGCGCCAGCAGCTTCTTTGTCGGGGGGGCCAATGAGCAGTTCTTC

v_gene: TRBV2
d_gene: TRBD1
abundance: .
j_gene: TRBJ1-1
CDR3aa: CASSLRWTGEAFF
CDR3nt: TGTGCCAGCAGCCTACGTTGGACAGGGGAAGCTTTCTTT

v_gene: TRBV19
d_gene: TRBD2
abundance: .
j_gene: TRBJ2-1
CDR3aa: CASSNGLATEEFF
CDR3nt: TGTGCCAGTAGCAATGGACTAGCGACGGAGGAGTTCTTC